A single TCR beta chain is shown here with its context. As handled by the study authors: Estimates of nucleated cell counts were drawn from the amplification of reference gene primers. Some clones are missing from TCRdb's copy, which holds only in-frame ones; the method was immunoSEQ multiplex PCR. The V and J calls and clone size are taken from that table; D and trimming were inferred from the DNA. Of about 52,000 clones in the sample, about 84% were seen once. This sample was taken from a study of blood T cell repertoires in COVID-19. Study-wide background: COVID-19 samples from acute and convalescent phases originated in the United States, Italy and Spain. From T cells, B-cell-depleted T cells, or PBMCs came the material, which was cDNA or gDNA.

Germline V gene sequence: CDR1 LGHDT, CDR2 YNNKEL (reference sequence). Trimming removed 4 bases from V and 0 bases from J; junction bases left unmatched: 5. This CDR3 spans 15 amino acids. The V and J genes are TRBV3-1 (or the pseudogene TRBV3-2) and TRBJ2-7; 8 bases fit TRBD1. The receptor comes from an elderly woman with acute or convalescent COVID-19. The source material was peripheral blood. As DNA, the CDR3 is TGTGCCAGCAGCCCCACAGGGGGAAGCTCCTACGAGCAGTACGTC. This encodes CASSPTGGSSYEQYV.